These T cell receptor beta chains were read from a single sample in a study of molecular identifiers for immune sequencing clone quantification. Via MiXCR, TCRdb re-called the PCR reads, giving one row per CDR3 protein. The table lists around 470,000 distinct CDR3 sequences, roughly 25% of them singletons. The specimen was naive CD8+ T cells from blood, with Jurkat cell RNA spiked in. The origin of the receptors is a human donor in good health. Some libraries in this study had Jurkat cell RNA spiked in. CDR3s include the opening cysteine and the closing phenylalanine or tryptophan. The D gene is left open where the match is weak. Size values are once, few and many counts, or a class for expanded clones, and some rows have none.

D: .; J: TRBJ2-3; V: TRBV28; size: many; CDR3: CASSLGEFGTDTQYF; DNA: TGTGCCAGCAGCCTGGGGGAGTTCGGCACAGATACGCAGTATTTT
D: .; J: TRBJ1-2; V: TRBV19; size: .; CDR3: CASSIPLEDRGFRDGYTF; DNA: TGTGCCAGTAGTATACCCTTGGAGGACAGAGGCTTCCGAGATGGCTACACCTTC
D: .; J: TRBJ1-1; V: TRBV5-1; size: .; CDR3: CASSLDQGYLSNTEAFF; DNA: TGCGCCAGCAGCTTGGATCAGGGTTACCTATCGAACACTGAAGCTTTCTTT
D: .; J: TRBJ2-3; V: TRBV6-2/TRBV6-3; size: many; CDR3: CASSYPEGADTQYF; DNA: TGTGCCAGCAGTTATCCCGAGGGTGCAGATACGCAGTATTTT
D: .; J: TRBJ2-7; V: TRBV4-3; size: many; CDR3: CASSLDRNYEQYF; DNA: TGCGCCAGCAGCCTGGACAGAAACTACGAGCAGTACTTC
D: .; J: TRBJ2-1; V: TRBV6-5; size: many; CDR3: CASSYSSYNEQFF; DNA: TGTGCCAGCAGTTACAGCTCCTACAATGAGCAGTTCTTC
D: TRBD1; J: TRBJ2-7; V: TRBV7-9; size: .; CDR3: CASSPRTGSYDQYF; DNA: TGTGCCAGCAGCCCCCGGACAGGCTCCTACGACCAGTACTTC
D: TRBD1; J: TRBJ1-6; V: TRBV7-9; size: .; CDR3: CASNPRQGIREAPLHF; DNA: TGTGCCAGCAACCCTCGACAGGGGATCAGGGAGGCCCCCCTCCACTTT
D: TRBD2; J: TRBJ2-5; V: TRBV5-4; size: many; CDR3: CASSLVPTSGETQYF; DNA: TGTGCCAGCAGCTTGGTTCCTACTAGCGGAGAGACCCAGTACTTC
D: .; J: TRBJ2-7; V: TRBV5-6; size: few; CDR3: CASSGTTQGSYEQYF; DNA: TGTGCCAGCAGCGGAACAACACAGGGATCCTACGAGCAGTACTTC
D: .; J: TRBJ1-6; V: TRBV11-2; size: few; CDR3: CASSLRDRSSYNSPLHF; DNA: TGTGCCAGCAGCTTACGTGACAGGAGCTCCTATAATTCACCCCTCCACTTT
D: .; J: TRBJ2-5; V: TRBV25-1; size: many; CDR3: CASSEYSLARTQETQYF; DNA: TGTGCCAGCAGTGAATATTCCCTAGCGCGTACTCAAGAGACCCAGTACTTC
D: .; J: TRBJ2-7; V: TRBV9; size: .; CDR3: CVSSPGIGTYEQYF; DNA: TGTGTCAGCAGCCCCGGGATTGGTACCTACGAGCAGTACTTC
D: TRBD2; J: TRBJ2-3; V: TRBV12-3/TRBV12-4; size: .; CDR3: CASSPSLAGVDTQYF; DNA: TGTGCCAGCAGTCCCTCACTAGCGGGAGTGGATACGCAGTATTTT
D: .; J: TRBJ2-3; V: TRBV7-9; size: many; CDR3: CASSSVRTRTDTQYF; DNA: TGTGCCAGCAGCTCTGTACGGACGCGCACAGATACGCAGTATTTT
D: .; J: TRBJ2-1; V: TRBV7-2; size: many; CDR3: CASSLGLNEQFF; DNA: TGTGCCAGCAGCTTAGGCCTTAATGAGCAGTTCTTC
D: .; J: TRBJ1-3; V: TRBV6-5; size: many; CDR3: CASSYSTGNTIYF; DNA: TGTGCCAGCAGTTACTCGACTGGAAACACCATATATTTT
D: TRBD1; J: TRBJ2-3; V: TRBV27; size: .; CDR3: CASSRDSTTNTQYF; DNA: TGTGCCAGCAGTCGGGACAGCACCACAAATACGCAGTATTTT
D: .; J: TRBJ2-3; V: TRBV20-1; size: many; CDR3: CSARGTDTQYF; DNA: TGCAGTGCTAGAGGCACAGATACGCAGTATTTT
D: .; J: TRBJ2-1; V: TRBV6-5; size: .; CDR3: CANSYADEDNEQFF; DNA: TGTGCCAACAGTTACGCGGATGAGGACAATGAGCAGTTCTTC
D: .; J: TRBJ2-2; V: TRBV19; size: few; CDR3: CASSPSLWGRELFF; DNA: TGTGCCAGTAGTCCTAGCTTGTGGGGCAGGGAGCTGTTTTTT
D: TRBD1; J: TRBJ2-2; V: TRBV7-7; size: .; CDR3: CASSYGTGAGELFF; DNA: TGTGCTAGCAGCTACGGGACAGGGGCTGGGGAGCTGTTTTTT
D: .; J: TRBJ2-1; V: TRBV11-2; size: .; CDR3: CASSLGFNTDGEQFF; DNA: TGTGCCAGCAGCTTGGGGTTCAACACGGATGGTGAGCAGTTCTTC
D: .; J: TRBJ2-6; V: TRBV2; size: many; CDR3: CASKSGAGANVLTF; DNA: TGTGCCAGCAAATCAGGTGCTGGGGCCAACGTCCTGACTTTC
D: .; J: TRBJ2-3; V: TRBV7-2; size: many; CDR3: CASSLLDGTDTQYF; DNA: TGTGCCAGCAGCTTACTGGACGGAACAGATACGCAGTATTTT
D: .; J: TRBJ2-3; V: TRBV7-9; size: many; CDR3: CASSLVSGGTDTQYF; DNA: TGTGCCAGCAGCTTAGTCTCGGGAGGCACAGATACGCAGTATTTT
D: .; J: TRBJ2-7; V: TRBV12-3/TRBV12-4; size: .; CDR3: CASSPGPPSEQYF; DNA: TGTGCCAGCAGTCCCGGCCCCCCCTCCGAGCAGTACTTC
D: .; J: TRBJ2-7; V: TRBV5-1; size: .; CDR3: CASSLPGGFYEQYF; DNA: TGCGCCAGCAGCTTGCCGGGGGGCTTCTACGAGCAGTACTTC
D: TRBD2; J: TRBJ2-5; V: TRBV6-5; size: many; CDR3: CASSYAPSGGKTQYF; DNA: TGTGCCAGCAGTTACGCCCCTAGCGGGGGGAAGACCCAGTACTTC
D: .; J: TRBJ2-7; V: TRBV7-9; size: .; CDR3: CASSLPQRPYEQYF; DNA: TGTGCCAGCAGCCTCCCCCAGAGGCCCTACGAGCAGTACTTC
D: TRBD2; J: TRBJ2-7; V: TRBV5-1; size: .; CDR3: CASSLWTSGAQYEQYF; DNA: TGCGCCAGCAGCTTATGGACTAGCGGAGCTCAGTACGAGCAGTACTTC
D: .; J: TRBJ1-2; V: TRBV12-5; size: few; CDR3: CASGPISGQSYGYTF; DNA: TGTGCTAGTGGCCCGATCTCGGGGCAGAGCTATGGCTACACCTTC
D: .; J: TRBJ2-1; V: TRBV24-1; size: .; CDR3: CATSRNDGGEQFF; DNA: TGTGCCACCAGCCGCAATGACGGGGGTGAGCAGTTCTTC
D: TRBD2; J: TRBJ2-5; V: TRBV9; size: few; CDR3: CASAGTNQETQYF; DNA: TGTGCCAGCGCAGGGACTAACCAAGAGACCCAGTACTTC
D: .; J: TRBJ1-1; V: TRBV12-3/TRBV12-4; size: .; CDR3: CASSLYREVNTEAFF; DNA: TGTGCCAGCAGTTTGTACAGGGAGGTGAACACTGAAGCTTTCTTT
D: .; J: TRBJ2-3; V: TRBV3-1; size: few; CDR3: CASSPALDGVNTDTQYF; DNA: TGTGCCAGCAGCCCCGCTCTTGACGGAGTTAACACAGATACGCAGTATTTT
D: TRBD1; J: TRBJ2-7; V: TRBV15; size: .; CDR3: CATSGRDRVPYEQYF; DNA: TGTGCCACCAGCGGTCGGGACAGGGTGCCCTACGAGCAGTACTTC
D: TRBD1; J: TRBJ2-2; V: TRBV7-8; size: many; CDR3: CASSWTGITGELFF; DNA: TGTGCCAGCAGTTGGACAGGGATCACCGGGGAGCTGTTTTTT
D: .; J: TRBJ2-7; V: TRBV7-9; size: many; CDR3: CASSSRGGEQYF; DNA: TGTGCCAGCAGCTCCAGGGGGGGCGAGCAGTACTTC
D: .; J: TRBJ1-1; V: TRBV4-1; size: .; CDR3: CASSQTRGNTEAFF; DNA: TGCGCCAGCAGCCAAACCAGGGGAAACACTGAAGCTTTCTTT
D: .; J: TRBJ2-7; V: TRBV4-3; size: .; CDR3: CASSQENIWEQYF; DNA: TGCGCCAGCAGCCAAGAAAATATCTGGGAGCAGTACTTC
D: .; J: TRBJ2-7; V: TRBV28; size: .; CDR3: CASSRPAREHSYEQYF; DNA: TGTGCCAGCAGCCGACCCGCGAGGGAACACTCCTACGAGCAGTACTTC
D: TRBD2; J: TRBJ2-5; V: TRBV4-1; size: .; CDR3: CASSQATSGGHQETQYF; DNA: TGCGCCAGCAGCCAGGCCACTAGCGGGGGGCACCAAGAGACCCAGTACTTC
D: TRBD1; J: TRBJ1-1; V: TRBV20-1; size: .; CDR3: CSARVMKGATEAFF; DNA: TGCAGTGCTAGAGTGATGAAGGGGGCCACTGAAGCTTTCTTT
D: TRBD1; J: TRBJ1-5; V: TRBV2; size: few; CDR3: CASTKGTDSNQPQHF; DNA: TGTGCCAGCACTAAAGGGACAGATAGCAATCAGCCCCAGCATTTT
D: .; J: TRBJ1-4; V: TRBV7-9; size: many; CDR3: CASSWTGDFNEKLFF; DNA: TGTGCCAGCAGTTGGACGGGAGATTTTAATGAAAAACTGTTTTTT
D: TRBD2; J: TRBJ2-3; V: TRBV7-8; size: many; CDR3: CASSPGLAGGSTDTQYF; DNA: TGTGCCAGCAGCCCGGGACTAGCGGGGGGATCCACAGATACGCAGTATTTT
D: .; J: TRBJ2-3; V: TRBV6-2/TRBV6-3; size: few; CDR3: CASTPISLGTDTQYF; DNA: TGTGCCAGCACCCCTATCTCCCTTGGCACAGATACGCAGTATTTT
D: TRBD2; J: TRBJ2-3; V: TRBV28; size: many; CDR3: CASSSPLLATQLPDTQYF; DNA: TGTGCCAGCAGTTCCCCTTTACTAGCGACTCAGTTACCAGATACGCAGTATTTT